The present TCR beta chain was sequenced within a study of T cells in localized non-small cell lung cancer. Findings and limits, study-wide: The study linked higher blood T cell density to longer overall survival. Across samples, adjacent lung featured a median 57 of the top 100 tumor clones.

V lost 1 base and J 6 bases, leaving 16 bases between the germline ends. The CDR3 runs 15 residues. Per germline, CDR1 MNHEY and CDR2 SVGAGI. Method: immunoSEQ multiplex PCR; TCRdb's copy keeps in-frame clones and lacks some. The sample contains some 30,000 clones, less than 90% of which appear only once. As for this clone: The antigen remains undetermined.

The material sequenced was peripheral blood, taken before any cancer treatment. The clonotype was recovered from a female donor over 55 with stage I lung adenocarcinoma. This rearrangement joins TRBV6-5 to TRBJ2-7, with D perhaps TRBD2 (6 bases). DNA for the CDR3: TGTGCCAGCAGTTACTTCCGGGACTGGGAATCCGAGCAGTACTTC. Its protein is CASSYFRDWESEQYF.